Listed here is a single TCR beta chain. Its antigen is currently unknown. V lost 3 bases, J lost 2 bases, and 4 bases stayed unmatched. Per germline, CDR1 SGHDT and CDR2 YYEEEE. The CDR3 is made up of 14 amino acids. Using immunoSEQ multiplex PCR, the repertoire was profiled, and TCRdb retains in-frame clones only, with some absent. Of about 160,000 clones in the sample, roughly nine tenths were seen once. This specimen belongs to a study of T cell responses to AZD1222 COVID-19 vaccine. The study, taken as a whole, reports: The sample set comprised mostly white British donors with more females, and clonal diversity was possibly underestimated.

This TCR derives from an adult who received the AZD1222 COVID-19 vaccine. Sequencing used peripheral blood, obtained 28 days after the second AZD1222 dose. The gene calls are TRBV5-6 and TRBJ2-5, with 7 bases lining up with TRBD1. The CDR3 here is CASSSLGQQETQYF. The CDR3 DNA follows: TGTGCCAGCAGCTCCTTGGGACAGCAAGAGACCCAGTACTTC.